This T cell receptor beta chain was sequenced for a study of T cell clonality in common variable immunodeficiency. Findings and caveats of the study: In common variable immunodeficiency, TCR beta chains reportedly carried fewer deletions and N-nucleotide insertions.

Using immunoSEQ multiplex PCR, the repertoire was profiled, and TCRdb retains in-frame clones only, with some absent. This sample carries around 19,000 clones and no singletons, and under 3% goes to the top ten. This clone was recorded a few times. As yet, its antigen is unknown. The sequenced fragment ends 3 residues before the CDR3 boundary, so the rest is inferred from the germline J gene. Trimming took 3 bases from V and 4 from J, leaving 13 bases between them. From germline, CDR1 is LNHDA and CDR2 SQIVND (reference sequence). The CDR3 is 15 residues long. No CVID subject was ill or on immunomodulatory drugs when sampled. Blood samples were heparinized, about 4.5 to 9 ml per donor.

The sequence was collected from a human donor with common variable immunodeficiency. This rearrangement joins TRBV19 to TRBJ1-5, with D possibly being TRBD1 (5 bases). The material sequenced was peripheral blood mononuclear cells. The CDR3 here is CASSIGQGVNQPQHF. The part of the CDR3 DNA that was read is TGTGCCAGTAGTATTGGGCAGGGTGTAAATCAGCCC.